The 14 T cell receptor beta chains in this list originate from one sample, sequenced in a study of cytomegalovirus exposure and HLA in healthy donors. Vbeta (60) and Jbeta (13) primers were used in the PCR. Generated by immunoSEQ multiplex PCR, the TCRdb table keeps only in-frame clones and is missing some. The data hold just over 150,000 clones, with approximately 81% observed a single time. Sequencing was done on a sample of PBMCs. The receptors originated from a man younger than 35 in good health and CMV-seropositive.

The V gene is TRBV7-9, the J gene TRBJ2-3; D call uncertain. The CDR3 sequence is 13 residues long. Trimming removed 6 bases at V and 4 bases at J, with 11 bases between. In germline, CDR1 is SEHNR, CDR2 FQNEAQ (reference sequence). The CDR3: CASRSVEPDTQYF. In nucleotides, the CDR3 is TGTGCCAGCAGATCGGTGGAGCCAGATACGCAGTATTTT.

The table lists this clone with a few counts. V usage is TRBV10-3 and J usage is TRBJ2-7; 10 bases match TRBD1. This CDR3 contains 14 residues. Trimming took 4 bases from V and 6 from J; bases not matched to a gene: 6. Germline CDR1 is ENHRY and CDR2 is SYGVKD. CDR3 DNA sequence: TGTGCCATCAGTGGGGGGACAGGGGTCGCCGAGCAGTACTTC. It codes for CAISGGTGVAEQYF.

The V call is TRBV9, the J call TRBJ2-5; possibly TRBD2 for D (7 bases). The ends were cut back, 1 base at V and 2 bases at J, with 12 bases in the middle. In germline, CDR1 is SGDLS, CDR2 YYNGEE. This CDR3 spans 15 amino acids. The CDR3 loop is CASSVRRGLQETQYF. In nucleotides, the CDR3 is TGTGCCAGCAGCGTACGGCGGGGGCTACAAGAGACCCAGTACTTC.

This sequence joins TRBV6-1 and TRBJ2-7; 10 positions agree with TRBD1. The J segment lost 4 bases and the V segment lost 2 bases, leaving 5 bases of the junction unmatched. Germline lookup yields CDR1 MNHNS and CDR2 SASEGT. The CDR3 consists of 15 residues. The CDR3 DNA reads TGTGCCAGCAGTGAATTGACAGGGGGCTCTTACGAGCAGTACTTC. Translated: CASSELTGGSYEQYF.

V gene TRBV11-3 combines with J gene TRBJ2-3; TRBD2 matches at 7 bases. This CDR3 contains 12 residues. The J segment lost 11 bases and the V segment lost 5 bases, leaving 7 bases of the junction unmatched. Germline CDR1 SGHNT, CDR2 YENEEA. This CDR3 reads CASSPGTNLQYF. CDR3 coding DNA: TGTGCCAGCAGCCCTGGGACTAACTTGCAGTATTTT.

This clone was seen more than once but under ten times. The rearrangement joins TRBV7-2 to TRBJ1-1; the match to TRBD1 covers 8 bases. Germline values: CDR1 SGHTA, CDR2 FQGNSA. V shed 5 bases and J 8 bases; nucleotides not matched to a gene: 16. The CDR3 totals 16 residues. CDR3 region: CASSLHQGQVATEAFF. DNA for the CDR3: TGTGCCAGCAGCCTGCACCAGGGACAGGTGGCTACCGAAGCTTTCTTT.

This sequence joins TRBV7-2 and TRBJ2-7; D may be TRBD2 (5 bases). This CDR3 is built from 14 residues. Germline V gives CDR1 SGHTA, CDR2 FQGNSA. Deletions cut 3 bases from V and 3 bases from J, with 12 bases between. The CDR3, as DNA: TGTGCCAGCAGCTTTGGTTCTAGCAGCTACGAGCAGTACTTC. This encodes CASSFGSSSYEQYF.

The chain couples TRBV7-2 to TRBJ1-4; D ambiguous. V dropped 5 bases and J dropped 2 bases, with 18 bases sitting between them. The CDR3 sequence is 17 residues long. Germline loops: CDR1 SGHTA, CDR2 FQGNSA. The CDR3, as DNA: TGTGCCAGCAGCCCGTACGGGGTAATAGTGACTAATGAAAAACTGTTTTTT. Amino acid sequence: CASSPYGVIVTNEKLFF.

The CDR3 reads CASRASGTSPEGYGYTF. In nucleotides, the CDR3 is TGTGCCAGTAGGGCCAGTGGGACATCTCCTGAGGGCTATGGCTACACCTTC. The J gene is TRBJ1-2, the V gene TRBV19; tentative D call: TRBD1 (6 bases). The ends were cut back, 6 bases at V and 4 bases at J, with 24 bases in the middle. There are 17 residues in the CDR3. CDR1 LNHDA and CDR2 SQIVND come from the germline V gene (reference sequence).

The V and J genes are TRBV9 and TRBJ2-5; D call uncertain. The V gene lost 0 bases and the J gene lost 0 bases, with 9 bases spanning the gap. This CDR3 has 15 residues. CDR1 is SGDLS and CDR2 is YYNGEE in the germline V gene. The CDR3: CASSVGIRDQETQYF. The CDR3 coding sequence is TGTGCCAGCAGCGTAGGAATACGAGACCAAGAGACCCAGTACTTC. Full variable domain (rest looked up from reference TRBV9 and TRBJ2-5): DSGVTQTPKHLITATGQRVTLRCSPRSGDLSVYWYQQSLDQGLQFLIQYYNGEERAKGNILERFSAQQFPDLHSELNLSSLELGDSALYFCASSVGIRDQETQYFGPGTRLLVL.

The CDR3 region is CASSSRVDNSNSPLHF. CDR3 sequence (DNA): TGCGCCAGCAGTTCGAGGGTGGATAACTCTAATTCACCCCTCCACTTT. The V call is TRBV4-3, the J call TRBJ1-6; D remains ambiguous. V gave up 6 bases and J gave up 6 bases, with 18 bases separating them. The germline gives CDR1 LGHNA, CDR2 YSLEER. The CDR3 covers 16 residues.

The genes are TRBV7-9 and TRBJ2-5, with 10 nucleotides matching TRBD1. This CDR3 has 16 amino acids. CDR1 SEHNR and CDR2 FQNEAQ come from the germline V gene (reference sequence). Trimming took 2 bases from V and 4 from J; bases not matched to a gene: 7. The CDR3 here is CASSLLGDRGLETQYF. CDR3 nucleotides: TGTGCCAGCAGCTTACTGGGGGACAGGGGATTAGAGACCCAGTACTTC.

In DNA form, the CDR3 reads TGTGCCAGCAGCCAGGGACAGGCAACCTACGAGCAGTACTTC. It encodes CASSQGQATYEQYF. The chain recombines TRBV11-3 with TRBJ2-7; TRBD1 agrees at 8 bases. This CDR3 is 14 amino acids long. V lost 5 bases, J lost 2 bases, and 5 bases stayed unmatched. Per the germline V gene, CDR1 is SGHNT and CDR2 is YENEEA.

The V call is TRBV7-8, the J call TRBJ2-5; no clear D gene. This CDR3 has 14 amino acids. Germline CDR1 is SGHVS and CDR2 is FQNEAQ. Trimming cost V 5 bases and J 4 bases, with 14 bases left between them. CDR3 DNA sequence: TGTGCCAGCAGCCCCGCGCAGGCTGTAGAGACCCAGTACTTC. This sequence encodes CASSPAQAVETQYF. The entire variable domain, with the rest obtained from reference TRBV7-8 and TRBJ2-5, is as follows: GAGVSQSPRYKVAKRGQDVALRCDPISGHVSLFWYQQALGQGPEFLTYFQNEAQLDKSGLPSDRFFAERPEGSVSTLKIQRTQQEDSAVYLCASSPAQAVETQYFGPGTRLLVL.